This TCR beta chain stems from a study of blood T cell repertoires in COVID-19. V gave up 4 bases and J gave up 4 bases; unmatched junction bases: 5. This CDR3 is built from 14 residues. Germline values: CDR1 SGHDT, CDR2 YYEEEE. Recovered participants had two consecutive negative NP/OP PCR tests, healthcare professional clearance, or symptom resolution. Measured with immunoSEQ multiplex PCR; TCRdb has only the in-frame clones, and not every one. The sample carries some 320,000 clones, more than 75% recorded once. The sequence was collected from a man aged 55 to 70 who had recovered from COVID-19. Sequenced sample: PBMCs or T cells enriched from blood (not recorded which). The chain is built from TRBV5-6 and TRBJ1-3, with 7 bases that match TRBD1. This CDR3 is CASSMDRRGNTIYF. CDR3 nucleotide sequence: TGTGCCAGCAGCATGGACAGGAGAGGAAACACCATATATTTT.